This TCR beta chain was profiled in a study of blood T cell repertoires in COVID-19. At the level of the study: The analysed material was cDNA or gDNA that came from T cells, B-cell-depleted T cells, or PBMCs.

Data came from immunoSEQ multiplex PCR; TCRdb stores just in-frame clones and leaves some out. The data contain over 250,000 clones, 85% to 90% of them seen just once; the ten biggest clones take up 2%. This CDR3 region has 14 residues. The germline V gene has CDR1 SGDLS and CDR2 YYNGEE. V dropped 4 bases and J dropped 5; count of bases not matched to a gene: 7. V and J are TRBV9 and TRBJ2-7, with TRBD1 identical over 9 bases. Sequenced input: PBMCs or T cells enriched from blood (not recorded which). The TCR comes from a woman aged 55-70 years in a cohort exposed to, infected with or recovered from COVID-19 (not recorded which). CDR3: CASSLGTGRHEQYF. DNA of the CDR3: TGTGCCAGCAGCTTGGGGACAGGGCGGCACGAGCAGTACTTC.